These 2 T cell receptor beta chains were all obtained from the same sample, sequenced in a study of blood T cell repertoires in COVID-19 (dated by TCRdb to 2020 to 2022). Receptor amplification or capture employed the immunoSEQ multiplex PCR assay. The clones in this table, taken by TCRdb from immuneACCESS, are in-frame only. Not every clone is retained; where verified, under half of the shortfall comes from an unresolved V gene, and the cause of the rest is unknown. The sample table contains 200,000 to 300,000 clones; only one count was recorded for about four fifths of them. 7.5% to 8% of the sample is taken by the ten largest. The material sequenced was peripheral blood. Receptors were obtained from a woman at least 80 years old with COVID-19, enrolled during active disease.

The rearrangement uses TRBV28 and TRBJ2-3, with 9 bases fitting TRBD2. Losses at the gene ends were 5 bases for V and 4 bases for J; bases not matched to a gene: 10. Germline CDR1 reads MDHEN; CDR2 reads SYDVKM. The CDR3 contains 16 residues. The CDR3 region has the DNA TGTGCCAGCAGTCTTTCTTCCGGGACTAGCCCAGATACGCAGTATTTT. It encodes CASSLSSGTSPDTQYF.

The V and J genes are TRBV3-1 (or the pseudogene TRBV3-2) and TRBJ1-6, with 10 bases fitting TRBD1. Germline values: CDR1 LGHDT, CDR2 YNNKEL (reference sequence). V lost 4 bases, J lost 8 bases, and 5 bases stayed unmatched. CDR3 size: 15 residues. The CDR3 DNA follows: TGTGCCAGCAGCCCTTGGACAGGGGGAGATTCACCCCTCCACTTT. Translation gives CASSPWTGGDSPLHF.